This T cell receptor beta chain was captured by sequencing in a study of shared clonotypes between healthy human individuals. The authors divided CD4+ cells into CD45RA+ naive and CD45RA-negative memory subsets. Sorted-subset replicate PCRs used roughly 210 ng of genomic DNA. This amount corresponded to about 29,000 T cell genomes. Sequencing used immunoSEQ multiplex PCR; TCRdb keeps in-frame clones, though not all of them. The table has hundreds of thousands of clones, 55% to 75% seen once. This CDR3 comprises 14 residues. CDR1 and CDR2 from the germline V gene are MNHNS and SASEGT. V and J are TRBV6-1 and TRBJ1-2; tentatively, D is TRBD1 (5 bases). Source material: memory CD4+ T cells sorted from blood. Sample subset: CD45RA-negative fraction. This clonotype was obtained from a woman aged 25 to 39 in good health. Here the CDR3 reads CVGGSAGVGYGYTF. As DNA, the CDR3 is TGTGTGGGGGGATCGGCTGGAGTCGGGTATGGCTACACCTTC.